The next 26 T cell receptor beta chains were all read from a single sample in a study of vaccination effects on CD4 cells after COVID-19. These receptors have no identified antigens. Viral peptide pools were used in the ViraFEST assay to expand antigen-specific CD4+ T cells, and sequencing came afterward. When less than 13 days of culture had elapsed, CD4+ T cells were isolated. People in the vaccine group had not been infected with SARS-CoV-2 before, and their nucleocapsid antibodies were negative. Assay: immunoSEQ multiplex PCR; the TCRdb copy retains only in-frame clones and omits some. The sample contains under 30,000 clones, 76% of which appear only once. The sample in question was CD4+ T cells from PBMCs cultured with HCoV-NL63 spike peptides, obtained before COVID-19 vaccination. Every receptor here comes from a human donor who received a COVID-19 vaccine.

This rearrangement joins TRBV3-1 (or the pseudogene TRBV3-2) to TRBJ2-2, with D possibly matching TRBD2 (7 bases). The CDR3 sequence is 17 residues long. Looked up from germline, CDR1 is LGHDT and CDR2 is YNNKEL (reference sequence). Trimming removed 0 bases from V and 6 bases from J, with 17 bases in between. The CDR3 sequence is CASSQDWGGQGAGELFF. CDR3 DNA: TGTGCCAGCAGCCAAGATTGGGGGGGCCAGGGTGCCGGGGAGCTGTTTTTT.

The J gene is TRBJ2-5, the V gene TRBV9; TRBD2 aligns across 11 bases. This CDR3 has 17 residues. V gave up 4 bases and J gave up 5 bases; unmatched junction bases: 13. CDR1 SGDLS and CDR2 YYNGEE come from the germline V gene. The CDR3, as DNA: TGTGCCAGCAGCCCAGGGGCGTCTAGCGGGAGGTTGGAGACCCAGTACTTC. Protein product: CASSPGASSGRLETQYF.

The chain is built from TRBV30 and TRBJ1-2; no firm D call. The CDR3 extends over 11 amino acids. Trimming stripped 2 bases from V and 5 bases from J, with 6 bases between. Germline CDR1 GTSNPN, CDR2 SVGIG (reference sequence). CDR3 sequence: CAWSTSYGYTF. Here the CDR3 DNA reads TGTGCCTGGAGTACATCGTATGGCTACACCTTC.

The rearrangement uses TRBV3-1 (or the pseudogene TRBV3-2) and TRBJ2-7; D is undetermined. V dropped 1 base and J dropped 4 bases, with 11 bases sitting between them. Germline values: CDR1 LGHDT, CDR2 YNNKEL (reference sequence). The CDR3 is 14 amino acids. The CDR3 DNA is TGTGCCAGCAGCCAAGTGGTATTAGCATACGAGCAGTACTTC. Its translation: CASSQVVLAYEQYF.

The chain is built from TRBV27 and TRBJ1-6, with D uncertain. The germline V gene encodes CDR1 MNHEY and CDR2 SMNVEV (reference sequence). The CDR3 sequence is 15 residues long. V was shortened by 2 bases and J by 10 bases, with 15 bases between the two germline ends. CDR3 sequence: CASSLGRAPESPLHF. CDR3 bases: TGTGCCAGCAGTTTAGGCCGGGCTCCCGAGTCACCCCTCCACTTT.

The genes are TRBV20-1 and TRBJ2-1, with D possibly matching TRBD2 (6 bases). The germline CDR1 and CDR2 sequences are DFQATT and SNEGSKA (reference sequence). Trimming left V 3 bases short and J 5 bases short, with 14 bases between. The CDR3 runs to 14 residues. The CDR3 coding sequence is TGCAGTGCTAGTAGCGGCGAAGCAGACAATGAGCAGTTCTTC. Translating it yields CSASSGEADNEQFF.

This clone was seen a single time. V is TRBV11-2 and J is TRBJ1-2; tentative D call: TRBD1 (5 bases). CDR3 size: 17 residues. The germline V and J ends were trimmed by 3 bases and 3 bases, with 20 bases remaining between them. Germline assignment: CDR1 SGHAT and CDR2 FQNNGV. The CDR3 DNA is TGTGCCAGCAGCTTCGCTCGGGGGACGGGGATCCACTATGGCTACACCTTC. Amino acids: CASSFARGTGIHYGYTF. Full variable domain (remainder filled in from reference TRBV11-2 and TRBJ1-2): EAGVAQSPRYKIIEKRQSVAFWCNPISGHATLYWYQQILGQGPKLLIQFQNNGVVDDSQLPKDRFSAERLKGVDSTLKIQPAKLEDSAVYLCASSFARGTGIHYGYTFGSGTRLTVV.

The V and J genes are TRBV4-1 and TRBJ1-2, with a possible D match to TRBD1 (5 bases). Germline V CDR1 and CDR2: MGHRA, YSYEKL. The CDR3 loop spans 14 amino acids. Trimming left V 1 base short and J 4 bases short, with 10 bases between. The CDR3 nucleotides read TGCGCCAGCAGCCAAGGCAGTGGGGGCTATGGCTACACCTTC. It is translated as CASSQGSGGYGYTF.

The chain couples TRBV19 to TRBJ2-7; the D is unclear. The CDR3 has 14 residues. Trimming took off 5 bases at V and 3 bases at J, with 14 bases between the two ends. Germline V gives CDR1 LNHDA, CDR2 SQIVND (reference sequence). DNA of the CDR3: TGTGCCAGTAGTTCGCGGCAGATATACTACGAGCAGTACTTC. It specifies CASSSRQIYYEQYF.

The chain carries TRBV24-1 and TRBJ2-3; D may be TRBD2 (5 bases). The CDR3 spans 13 residues. Germline CDR1 and CDR2: KGHDR and SFDVKD. With 4 bases removed from V and 8 bases from J, the gap between germline ends came to 12 bases. The CDR3 protein is CATSEPSWGTQYF. For the CDR3, the DNA is TGTGCCACCAGTGAGCCTAGCTGGGGTACGCAGTATTTT.

This chain links TRBV10-3 with TRBJ1-5, with D possibly matching TRBD1 (6 bases). Germline V CDR1 and CDR2: ENHRY, SYGVKD. The CDR3 is made up of 15 amino acids. Deletions cut 2 bases from V and 4 bases from J, with 12 bases between. CDR3 sequence reads: CAISETGRWNQPQHF. DNA of the CDR3: TGTGCCATCAGTGAGACAGGGAGGTGGAATCAGCCCCAGCATTTT.

Regarding this clone: Other nucleotide sequences from this sample produce the same CDR3. V is TRBV6-1 and J is TRBJ2-2, with TRBD2 matching over 11 bases. V lost 2 bases to trimming and J lost 6 bases; unmatched junction nucleotides: 2. The germline V gene encodes CDR1 MNHNS and CDR2 SASEGT. The CDR3 loop spans 15 amino acids. CDR3 in DNA: TGTGCCAGCAGTGAATTAGCGGGGGGGCCCGGGGAGCTGTTTTTT. Translated, it gives CASSELAGGPGELFF.

This clone was seen only a few times. This chain joins TRBV20-1 and TRBJ1-6, with no clear D. CDR3 size: 14 residues. With 3 bases removed from V and 1 base from J, the gap between germline ends came to 7 bases. Per germline, CDR1 DFQATT and CDR2 SNEGSKA (reference sequence). Here the CDR3 reads CSASSISYNSPLHF. The DNA for the CDR3 is TGCAGTGCTAGTTCCATATCCTATAATTCACCCCTCCACTTT.

This clone was counted once. This chain links TRBV18 with TRBJ2-1; D possibly corresponds to TRBD2 (7 bases). Between the trimmed V and J ends, which lost 2 bases and 4 bases, there was a span of 12 bases. This CDR3 is built from 15 residues. Germline V CDR1 and CDR2: KGHSH, LQKENI. The CDR3 sequence: CASSPEGGPYNEQFF. The CDR3 DNA reads as TGTGCCAGCTCACCAGAGGGGGGGCCGTACAATGAGCAGTTCTTC.

This sequence joins TRBV5-1 and TRBJ2-1, with 9 bases that match TRBD1. CDR1 SGHRS and CDR2 YFSETQ come from the germline V gene. V dropped 4 bases and J dropped 1; count of bases not matched to a gene: 3. The CDR3 covers 15 residues. The CDR3 nucleotides read TGCGCCAGCAGCCCCGGGACAGGGTCCTACAATGAGCAGTTCTTC. Translation: CASSPGTGSYNEQFF.

The chain uses TRBV19 and TRBJ2-4; 12 bases line up with TRBD2. The CDR3 contains 18 residues. Germline V gene sequence: CDR1 LNHDA, CDR2 SQIVND (reference sequence). V was pared by 5 bases and J by 2 bases, with 10 bases of the junction left unmatched. Here the CDR3 reads CASSPLAGGSLTKNIQYF. DNA of the CDR3: TGTGCCAGTAGTCCACTAGCGGGGGGTTCTTTGACCAAAAACATTCAGTACTTC.

This clone was seen a handful of times. The chain is built from TRBV12-2 and TRBJ2-5; TRBD2, the table's D call, was not compared with the DNA. TRBV12-2 is a pseudogene. The CDR3 extends over 14 amino acids. CDR3 nucleotide sequence: TGTGCAAGTCGCCTAGGGACTCGCCAAGAGACCCAGTACTTC. Translating it yields CASRLGTRQETQYF.

The V call is TRBV7-9, the J call TRBJ1-6; 8 bases are shared with TRBD1. V gave up 5 bases and J gave up 10 bases; unmatched junction bases: 7. The CDR3 is 14 amino acids. The germline V gene encodes CDR1 SEHNR and CDR2 FQNEAQ (reference sequence). This CDR3 reads CASSIGQGSSPLHF. The CDR3 bases are TGTGCCAGCAGCATAGGACAGGGAAGCTCACCCCTCCACTTT.

This clone was counted a single time. V usage is TRBV3-1 (or the pseudogene TRBV3-2) and J usage is TRBJ1-2, with 8 bases lining up with TRBD1. CDR3 length: 13 amino acids. J was trimmed by 7 bases and V by 3 bases; bases with no gene match: 4. Germline assignment: CDR1 LGHDT and CDR2 YNNKEL (reference sequence). CDR3 sequence (DNA): TGTGCCAGCAGCCATGGACAGGGTCGTGGCTACACCTTC. This codes for CASSHGQGRGYTF.

V is TRBV14 and J is TRBJ2-2; 8 positions match TRBD2. The CDR3 extends over 17 amino acids. With V trimmed by 9 bases and J by 8 bases, 20 bases remained unmatched. From germline, CDR1 is SGHDN and CDR2 FVKESK. Here the CDR3 DNA reads TGTGCCAGGTTGGGGGCGGGAGGCCTCCGGTTTGCGGGGGAGCTGTTTTTT. Residues: CARLGAGGLRFAGELFF.

This chain connects TRBV12-5 to TRBJ1-2; maybe TRBD1 (6 bases). The ends were cut back, 5 bases at V and 7 bases at J, with 11 bases in the middle. Germline values: CDR1 LGHNT, CDR2 FRNRAP. The CDR3 covers 12 residues. CDR3 nucleotides: TGTGCTAGTGGTACAACAGGGTCTGGCTACACCTTC. This gives the protein CASGTTGSGYTF.

The chain has TRBV6-5 and TRBJ1-1; the D gene is possibly TRBD1 (6 bases). Trimming stripped 6 bases from V and 4 bases from J, with 15 bases between. Germline CDR1 is MNHEY and CDR2 is SVGAGI. This CDR3 contains 14 residues. DNA for the CDR3: TGTGCCAGCAGCGGAACAGGGCCGGGCACTGAAGCTTTCTTT. Translation: CASSGTGPGTEAFF.

This clone occurred a few times. The chain carries TRBV7-2 and TRBJ2-3, with TRBD2 matching over 8 bases. This CDR3 is 15 amino acids long. The V gene end was trimmed by 4 bases and the J gene end by 2 bases; junction bases not matched to a gene: 5. Germline V gives CDR1 SGHTA, CDR2 FQGNSA. The CDR3 protein is CASSWRAGDTDTQYF. CDR3 nucleotides: TGTGCCAGCAGCTGGCGAGCGGGGGACACAGATACGCAGTATTTT.

This clone appeared once. The chain employs TRBV7-6 and TRBJ2-7; tentatively, D is TRBD1 or TRBD2 (5 bases each). V was clipped by 3 bases and J by 2 bases, with 11 bases between them. This CDR3 comprises 14 residues. CDR1 and CDR2 from the germline V gene are SGHVS and FNYEAQ. The CDR3 sequence: CASSFQQGAYEQYF. As DNA, the CDR3 is TGTGCCAGCAGCTTCCAGCAGGGAGCCTACGAGCAGTACTTC.

This clone was recorded a few times. The chain joins TRBV10-2 to TRBJ2-3; 10 positions match TRBD2. Germline CDR1 reads WSHSY; CDR2 reads SAAADI. This CDR3 region has 15 residues. The V segment lost 5 bases and the J segment 4 bases; nucleotides outside the gene matches: 6. The CDR3 spells CASSLAGVLADTQYF. The CDR3 nucleotides are TGCGCCAGCAGTCTAGCGGGAGTCCTCGCAGATACGCAGTATTTT.

The chain recombines TRBV19 with TRBJ1-1; 7 bases match TRBD1. The ends lost 4 bases at V and 0 bases at J; junction bases unmatched: 5. The germline CDR1 and CDR2 sequences are LNHDA and SQIVND (reference sequence). There are 15 residues in the CDR3. The CDR3 is CASSTLDRVNTEAFF. DNA of the CDR3: TGTGCCAGTAGTACCTTAGACAGGGTGAACACTGAAGCTTTCTTT.